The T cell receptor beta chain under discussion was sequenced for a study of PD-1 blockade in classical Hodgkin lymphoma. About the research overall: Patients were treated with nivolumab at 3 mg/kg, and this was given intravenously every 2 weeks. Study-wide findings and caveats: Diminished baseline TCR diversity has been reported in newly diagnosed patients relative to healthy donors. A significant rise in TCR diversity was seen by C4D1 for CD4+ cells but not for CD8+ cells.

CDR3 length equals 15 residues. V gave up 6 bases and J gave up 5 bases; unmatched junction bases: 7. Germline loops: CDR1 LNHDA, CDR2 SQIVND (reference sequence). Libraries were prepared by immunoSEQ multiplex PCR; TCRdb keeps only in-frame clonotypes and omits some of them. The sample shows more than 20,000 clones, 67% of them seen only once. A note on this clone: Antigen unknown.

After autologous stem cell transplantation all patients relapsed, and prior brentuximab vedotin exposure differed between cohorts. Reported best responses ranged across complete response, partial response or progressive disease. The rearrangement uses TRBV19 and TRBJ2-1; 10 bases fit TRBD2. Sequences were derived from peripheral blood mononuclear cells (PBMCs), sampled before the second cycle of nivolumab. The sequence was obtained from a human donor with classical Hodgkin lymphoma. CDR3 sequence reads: CASSPSGRANNEQFF. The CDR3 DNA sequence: TGTGCCAGTAGCCCCAGCGGGAGGGCCAACAATGAGCAGTTCTTC.